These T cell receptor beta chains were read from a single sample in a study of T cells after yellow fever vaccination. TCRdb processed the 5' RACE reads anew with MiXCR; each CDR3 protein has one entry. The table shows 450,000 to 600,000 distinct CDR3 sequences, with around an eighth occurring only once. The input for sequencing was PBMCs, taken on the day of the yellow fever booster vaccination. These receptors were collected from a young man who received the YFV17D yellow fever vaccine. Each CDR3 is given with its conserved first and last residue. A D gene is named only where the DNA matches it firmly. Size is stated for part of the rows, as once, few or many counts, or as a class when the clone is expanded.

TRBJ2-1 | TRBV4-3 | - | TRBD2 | CASSQDVGLAGEASLAQFF | TGCGCCAGCAGCCAAGATGTGGGACTAGCGGGAGAAGCAAGTTTAGCGCAGTTCTTC
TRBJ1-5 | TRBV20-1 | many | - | CSARDGGIQPQHF | TGCAGTGCTAGAGATGGGGGGATTCAGCCCCAGCATTTT
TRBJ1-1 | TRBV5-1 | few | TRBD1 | CASSPTGAEAFF | TGCGCCAGCAGCCCGACAGGGGCTGAAGCTTTCTTT
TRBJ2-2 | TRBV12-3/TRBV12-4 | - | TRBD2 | CASSRRLAGAGELFF | TGTGCCAGCAGTAGGCGACTAGCGGGGGCCGGGGAGCTGTTTTTT
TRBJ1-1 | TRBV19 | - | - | CASRHTQGRGTEAFF | TGTGCCAGTAGACACACCCAGGGGCGCGGGACTGAAGCTTTCTTT
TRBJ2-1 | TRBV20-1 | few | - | CSANPGAGQFF | TGCAGTGCTAACCCGGGAGCCGGGCAGTTCTTC
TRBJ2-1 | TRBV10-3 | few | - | CAIKPFIAGEQFF | TGTGCCATCAAACCATTTATCGCCGGTGAGCAGTTCTTC
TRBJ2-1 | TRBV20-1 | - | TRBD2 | CSATPSGSNEQFF | TGCAGTGCTACCCCTAGCGGGAGCAATGAGCAGTTCTTC
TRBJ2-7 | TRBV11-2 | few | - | CASSPRTPQGTYEQYF | TGTGCCAGCAGCCCTAGAACCCCCCAGGGAACCTACGAGCAGTACTTC
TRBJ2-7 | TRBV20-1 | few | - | CSAREGGSGKQYF | TGCAGTGCTAGAGAGGGCGGGTCGGGGAAGCAGTACTTC
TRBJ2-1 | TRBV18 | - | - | CASSPPELRNEQFF | TGTGCCAGCTCACCACCGGAACTACGAAATGAGCAGTTCTTC
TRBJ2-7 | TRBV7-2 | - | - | CASSLELGPYEQYF | TGTGCCAGCAGCTTAGAACTAGGCCCCTACGAGCAGTACTTC
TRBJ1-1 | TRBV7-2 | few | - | CASSLEGGRNTEAFF | TGTGCCAGCAGCTTAGAGGGGGGGAGGAACACTGAAGCTTTCTTT
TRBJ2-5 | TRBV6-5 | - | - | CATTSLVGEETQYF | TGTGCCACCACCTCCCTGGTTGGGGAAGAGACCCAGTACTTC
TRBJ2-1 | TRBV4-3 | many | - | CASSQESGEQFF | TGCGCCAGCAGCCAAGAATCGGGAGAGCAGTTCTTC
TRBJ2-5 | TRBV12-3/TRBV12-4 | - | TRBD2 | CASSRSGRETQYF | TGTGCCAGCAGCCGTAGCGGGAGGGAGACCCAGTACTTC
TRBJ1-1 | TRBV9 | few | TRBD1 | CASSKAVGQANTEAFF | TGTGCCAGCAGCAAAGCCGTGGGACAGGCGAACACTGAAGCTTTCTTT
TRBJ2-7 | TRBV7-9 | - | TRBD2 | CASSSIAGTPYEQYF | TGTGCCAGCAGCTCTATAGCGGGAACCCCCTACGAGCAGTACTTC
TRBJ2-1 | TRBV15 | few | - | CATSRVPLEQFF | TGTGCCACCAGCAGAGTTCCTCTTGAGCAGTTCTTC
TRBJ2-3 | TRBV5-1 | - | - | CASNGGGRGTDTQYF | TGCGCCAGCAACGGGGGCGGGAGAGGAACAGATACGCAGTATTTT
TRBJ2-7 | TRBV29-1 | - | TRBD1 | CSVDRDRGEEQYF | TGCAGCGTTGACCGGGACAGGGGGGAGGAGCAGTACTTC
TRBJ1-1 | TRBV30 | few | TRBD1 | CAWNRGSRNTEAFF | TGTGCCTGGAACAGGGGTAGTCGGAACACTGAAGCTTTCTTT
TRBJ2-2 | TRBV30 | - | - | CAWRRGAGELFF | TGTGCCTGGAGAAGGGGAGCCGGGGAGCTGTTTTTT
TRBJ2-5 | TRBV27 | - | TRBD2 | CASSGWAEAGVGTQYF | TGTGCCAGCAGTGGTTGGGCGGAAGCGGGGGTGGGGACCCAGTACTTC
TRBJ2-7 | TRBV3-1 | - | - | CASSPLSREGGEQYF | TGTGCCAGCAGCCCCCTTTCCAGGGAGGGGGGGGAGCAGTACTTC